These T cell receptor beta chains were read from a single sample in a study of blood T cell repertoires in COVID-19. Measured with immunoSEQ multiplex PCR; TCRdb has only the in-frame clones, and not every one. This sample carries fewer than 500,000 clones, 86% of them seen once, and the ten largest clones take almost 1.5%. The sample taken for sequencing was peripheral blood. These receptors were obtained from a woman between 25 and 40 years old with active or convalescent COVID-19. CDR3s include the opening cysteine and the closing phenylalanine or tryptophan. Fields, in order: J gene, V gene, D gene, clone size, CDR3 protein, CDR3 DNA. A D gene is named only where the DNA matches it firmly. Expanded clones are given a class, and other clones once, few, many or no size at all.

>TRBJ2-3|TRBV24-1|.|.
CATGGESTDTQYF
TGTGCCACCGGAGGCGAGAGCACAGATACGCAGTATTTT
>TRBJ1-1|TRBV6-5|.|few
CASIGNNRMNTEAFF
TGTGCCAGCATAGGGAACAACAGGATGAACACTGAAGCTTTCTTT
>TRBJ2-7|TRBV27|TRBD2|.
CASRAGGSSYEQYF
TGTGCCAGCAGAGCGGGGGGCAGCTCCTACGAGCAGTACTTC
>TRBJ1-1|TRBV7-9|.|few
CASSLVEVFGTEAFF
TGTGCCAGCAGCTTAGTAGAGGTTTTCGGCACTGAAGCTTTCTTT
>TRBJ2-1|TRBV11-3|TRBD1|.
CASSYRGNEQFF
TGTGCCAGCAGCTACAGGGGTAATGAGCAGTTCTTC
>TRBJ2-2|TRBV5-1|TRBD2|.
CASSGGGADTGELFF
TGCGCCAGCAGTGGCGGGGGGGCAGACACCGGGGAGCTGTTTTTT
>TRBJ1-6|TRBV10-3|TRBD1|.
CAINGQGIGSPLHF
TGTGCCATCAACGGACAGGGGATCGGTTCACCCCTCCACTTT
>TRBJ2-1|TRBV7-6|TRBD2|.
CASSPRLAGLYNEQFF
TGTGCCAGCAGCCCGAGACTAGCGGGGCTGTACAATGAGCAGTTCTTC
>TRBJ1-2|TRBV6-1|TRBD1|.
CASSETGGGYTF
TGTGCCAGCAGTGAGACAGGGGGAGGCTACACCTTC
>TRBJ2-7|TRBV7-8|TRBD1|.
CASSLEGTEYEQYF
TGTGCCAGCAGCTTAGAGGGGACAGAGTACGAGCAGTACTTC
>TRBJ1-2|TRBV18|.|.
CASSPRMTGDEGYTF
TGTGCCAGCTCCCCGCGTATGACGGGGGACGAGGGCTACACCTTC
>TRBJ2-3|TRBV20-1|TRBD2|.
CSASRREGTDTQYF
TGCAGTGCTAGTAGGCGGGAGGGCACAGATACGCAGTATTTT
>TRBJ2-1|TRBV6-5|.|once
CASSAGGSWGQFF
TGTGCCAGCAGCGCAGGAGGGTCCTGGGGGCAGTTCTTC
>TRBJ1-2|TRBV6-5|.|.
CASLPLAGGFGYTF
TGTGCCAGCCTCCCCCTGGCAGGAGGGTTTGGCTACACCTTC
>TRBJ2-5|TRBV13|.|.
CASSPMAGQETQYF
TGTGCCAGCAGCCCTATGGCAGGGCAAGAGACCCAGTACTTC
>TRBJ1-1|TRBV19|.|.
CACRGNTEAFF
TGTGCGTGCAGGGGGAACACTGAAGCTTTCTTT
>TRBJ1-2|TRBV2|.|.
CASSEEGQGPYYGYTF
TGTGCCAGCAGTGAAGAAGGGCAGGGGCCTTATTATGGCTACACCTTC
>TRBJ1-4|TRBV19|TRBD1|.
CASSTTGQINEKLFF
TGTGCCAGCTCTACAACGGGACAGATTAATGAAAAACTGTTTTTT
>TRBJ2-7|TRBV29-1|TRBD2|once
CSVRKPGLAGGVSYEQYF
TGCAGCGTTCGCAAGCCGGGACTAGCGGGGGGCGTCTCCTACGAGCAGTACTTC
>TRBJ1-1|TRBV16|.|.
CASSRGGISNTEAFF
TGTGCCAGCAGCCGCGGAGGAATTTCGAACACTGAAGCTTTCTTT
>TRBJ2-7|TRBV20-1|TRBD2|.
CSAWGGDKQYF
TGCAGTGCCTGGGGGGGAGACAAGCAGTACTTC
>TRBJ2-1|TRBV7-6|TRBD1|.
CASSLPHPLPLGTDYNEQFF
TGTGCCAGCAGCTTGCCTCATCCTCTCCCCCTCGGGACAGATTACAATGAGCAGTTCTTC
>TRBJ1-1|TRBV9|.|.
CASSVGRGIGFAEAFF
TGTGCCAGCAGCGTAGGACGGGGAATTGGGTTCGCTGAAGCTTTCTTT
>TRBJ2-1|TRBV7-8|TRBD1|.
CASTPGTGAYNEQFF
TGTGCCAGCACCCCCGGGACAGGGGCCTACAATGAGCAGTTCTTC
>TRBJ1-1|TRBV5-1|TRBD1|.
CASSRNRQGMNTEAFF
TGCGCCAGCAGCCGAAATCGACAGGGCATGAACACTGAAGCTTTCTTT
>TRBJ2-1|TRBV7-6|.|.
CASSLEVQASENEQFF
TGTGCCAGCAGCTTAGAGGTCCAGGCCTCTGAGAATGAGCAGTTCTTC
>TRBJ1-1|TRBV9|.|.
CASSPRQAVWTEAFF
TGTGCCAGCAGCCCCCGACAGGCCGTATGGACTGAAGCTTTCTTT
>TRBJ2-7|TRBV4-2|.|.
CASSQDLAGLYYEQYF
TGTGCCAGCAGCCAAGATTTGGCAGGGCTATACTACGAGCAGTACTTC
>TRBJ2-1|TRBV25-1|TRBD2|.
CASGLAVYNEQFF
TGTGCCAGCGGACTAGCGGTGTACAATGAGCAGTTCTTC
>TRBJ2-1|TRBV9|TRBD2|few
CASSVASSGSYEQFF
TGTGCCAGCAGCGTAGCGTCTAGCGGGAGCTATGAGCAGTTCTTC
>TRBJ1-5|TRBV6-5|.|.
CASSYSPPNSNQPQHF
TGTGCCAGCAGTTACTCCCCACCTAATAGCAATCAGCCCCAGCATTTT
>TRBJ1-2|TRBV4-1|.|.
CASSQDFSELGYGYTF
TGCGCCAGCAGCCAGGACTTTTCGGAATTAGGCTATGGCTACACCTTC
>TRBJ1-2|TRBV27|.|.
CASSPHSLYGYTF
TGTGCCAGCAGTCCCCACAGTCTCTATGGCTACACCTTC
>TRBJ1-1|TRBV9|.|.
CASSVAPVYTEAFF
TGTGCCAGCAGCGTAGCTCCTGTCTACACTGAAGCTTTCTTT
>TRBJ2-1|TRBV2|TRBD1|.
CASSGPTKTGSSYNEQFF
TGTGCCAGCAGTGGACCCACAAAGACAGGGAGTTCCTACAATGAGCAGTTCTTC
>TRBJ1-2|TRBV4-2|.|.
CASSQDPGVNDGYTF
TGTGCCAGCAGCCAAGATCCAGGGGTAAATGATGGCTACACCTTC
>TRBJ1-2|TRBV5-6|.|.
CASSDGGFGYTF
TGTGCCAGCAGCGATGGAGGGTTCGGCTACACCTTC
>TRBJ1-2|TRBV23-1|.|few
CASPRTEDYGYTF
TGCGCCAGCCCTCGGACTGAGGACTATGGCTACACCTTC
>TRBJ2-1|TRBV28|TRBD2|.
CASSSIRSGTFAGYNEQFF
TGTGCCAGCAGTTCCATACGAAGCGGGACTTTCGCTGGGTACAATGAGCAGTTCTTC
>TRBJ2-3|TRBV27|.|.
CASSSYRDQSTDTQYF
TGTGCCAGCAGTTCCTACAGGGATCAAAGCACAGATACGCAGTATTTT
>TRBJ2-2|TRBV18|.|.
CASSPLTVNTGELFF
TGTGCCAGCTCACCACTAACAGTGAACACCGGGGAGCTGTTTTTT
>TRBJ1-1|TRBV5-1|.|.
CASSAQGPEAFF
TGCGCCAGCAGCGCACAGGGACCTGAAGCTTTCTTT
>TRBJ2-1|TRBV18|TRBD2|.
CASSPPLSLVASGRYNEQFF
TGTGCCAGCTCACCACCGTTAAGTTTGGTGGCTAGCGGGAGGTACAATGAGCAGTTCTTC
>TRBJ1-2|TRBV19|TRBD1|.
CASTPGGGGYGYTF
TGTGCCAGTACCCCAGGAGGGGGCGGCTATGGCTACACCTTC
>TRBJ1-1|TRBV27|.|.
CASTNPGVGTEAFF
TGTGCCAGCACTAACCCCGGGGTAGGCACTGAAGCTTTCTTT
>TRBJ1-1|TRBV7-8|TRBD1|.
CASSLSVTGDGAEAFF
TGTGCCAGCAGCCTTTCGGTCACAGGGGACGGGGCTGAAGCTTTCTTT
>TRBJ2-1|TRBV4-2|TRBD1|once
CASSSRDRGDNEQFF
TGTGCCAGCAGTTCCCGGGACAGGGGAGACAATGAGCAGTTCTTC
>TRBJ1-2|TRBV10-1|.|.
CASSGGRDFYGYTF
TGCGCCAGCTCTGGGGGACGGGACTTCTATGGCTACACCTTC
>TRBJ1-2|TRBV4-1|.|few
CASSQLRGETSTPYGYTF
TGCGCCAGCAGCCAACTGCGGGGTGAGACTTCTACCCCGTATGGCTACACCTTC
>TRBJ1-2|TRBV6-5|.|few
CATRVSGYTF
TGTGCTACCAGGGTCTCTGGCTACACCTTC
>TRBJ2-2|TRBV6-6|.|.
CASSYSTGGGTGELFF
TGTGCCAGCAGTTACTCGACTGGGGGCGGCACCGGGGAGCTGTTTTTT
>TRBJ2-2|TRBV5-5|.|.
CASSLDWSSNTGELFF
TGTGCCAGCAGCTTAGATTGGAGCTCGAACACCGGGGAGCTGTTTTTT
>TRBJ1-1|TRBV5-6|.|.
CASSLVPTDFEAFF
TGTGCCAGCAGCTTGGTGCCGACAGACTTTGAAGCTTTCTTT
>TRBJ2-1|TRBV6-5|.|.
CASRGTSSSPFF
TGTGCCAGCAGAGGGACTTCTTCATCCCCGTTCTTC
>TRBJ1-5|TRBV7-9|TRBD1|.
CASSQTGEGQPQHF
TGTGCCAGCAGCCAGACAGGGGAAGGTCAGCCCCAGCATTTT
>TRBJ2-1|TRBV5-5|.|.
CASSLAATTYNEQFF
TGTGCCAGCAGCTTGGCAGCGACTACGTACAATGAGCAGTTCTTC
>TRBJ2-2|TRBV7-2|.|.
CASSSGEATGELFF
TGTGCCAGCAGCTCCGGGGAGGCCACCGGGGAGCTGTTTTTT
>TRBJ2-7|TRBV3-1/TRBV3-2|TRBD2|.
CASSQELLAGSDEQYF
TGTGCCAGCAGCCAAGAACTGCTAGCGGGATCTGACGAGCAGTACTTC
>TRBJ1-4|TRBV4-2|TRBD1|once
CASSQDMGQRDEKLFF
TGTGCCAGCAGCCAAGATATGGGACAGAGGGATGAAAAACTGTTTTTT
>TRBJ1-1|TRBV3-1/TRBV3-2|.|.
CASSQRGGTEAFF
TGTGCCAGCAGCCAAAGGGGAGGCACTGAAGCTTTCTTT